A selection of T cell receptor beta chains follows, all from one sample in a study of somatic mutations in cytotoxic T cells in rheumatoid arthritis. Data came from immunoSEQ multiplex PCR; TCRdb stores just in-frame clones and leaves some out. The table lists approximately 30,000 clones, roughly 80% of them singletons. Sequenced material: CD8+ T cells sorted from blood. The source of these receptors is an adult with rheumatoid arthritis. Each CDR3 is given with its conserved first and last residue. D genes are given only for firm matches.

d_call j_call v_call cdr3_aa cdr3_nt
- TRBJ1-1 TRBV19 CASSRIMGGVNTEAFF TGTGCCAGTAGCCGAATTATGGGAGGGGTGAACACTGAAGCTTTCTTT
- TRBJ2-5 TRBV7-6 CASSPTRSDPRGETQYF TGTGCCAGCAGCCCAACCAGGTCGGATCCCAGGGGAGAGACCCAGTACTTC
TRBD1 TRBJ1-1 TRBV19 CASSKYRGRNTEAFF TGTGCCAGTAGTAAATACAGGGGGCGGAACACTGAAGCTTTCTTT
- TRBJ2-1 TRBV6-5 CASGRGHEQFF TGTGCCAGCGGGCGGGGACATGAGCAGTTCTTC
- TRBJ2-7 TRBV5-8 CASPGGQGAYEQYF TGTGCCAGCCCTGGGGGCCAGGGAGCCTACGAGCAGTACTTC
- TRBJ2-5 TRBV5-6 CASSSRLQQETQYF TGTGCCAGCAGCTCACGACTTCAACAAGAGACCCAGTACTTC
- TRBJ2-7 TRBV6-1 CASRIGDGTSYEQYF TGTGCCAGCAGAATCGGGGATGGTACAAGCTACGAGCAGTACTTC
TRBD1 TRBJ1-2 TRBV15 CATSSIPGQGHYGYTF TGTGCCACCAGCAGTATACCGGGACAGGGACACTATGGCTACACCTTC
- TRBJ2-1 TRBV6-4 CASSDSSSSYNEQFF TGTGCCAGCAGTGACTCGTCCAGCTCCTACAATGAGCAGTTCTTC
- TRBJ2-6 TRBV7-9 CASSLREAGANVLTF TGTGCCAGCAGCTTACGTGAGGCTGGGGCCAACGTCCTGACTTTC